Described below is a single T cell receptor (beta chain) sequence and its context. It lacks a known antigen. Per-base quality was not reported, and no clone a single base away is much larger than it. Spanning cysteine to phenylalanine, the CDR3 consists of 13 amino acids. Only the CDR3 DNA stays, 39 bases, in frame from base 1. V trim: 5 bases; J trim: 14 bases; unmatched bases: 9. The germline V gene yields SGHVS for CDR1 and FQNEAQ for CDR2. This entry is derived from a study of blood T cell repertoires in COVID-19 (dated by TCRdb to between 2020 and 2021). Concerning the study at large: Samples covering the acute and convalescent phases of COVID-19 were provided by collaborators in the United States, Italy and Spain. Sample metadata almost always included a de-identified subject ID, COVID-19 status, age in years and sex. Where HLA class I and class II types were available, the types were taken from metadata supplied by the sample provider, not from assay-based typing. The dataset comprised deeply sampled blood TCRbeta repertoires from subjects exposed to, actively infected with, or recovered from COVID-19. Samples came from the ongoing ImmuneRACE study (first 160 participants) plus 1,254 subjects from 6 global collaborators. The material from the prospective study consisted of cDNA or gDNA derived from T cells, B-cell-depleted T cells, or PBMCs. The repertoires were released in a freely available public database intended as a resource for research on the immune response to SARS-CoV-2. Broader findings and caveats from the paper: How much clinical and demographic metadata was included differed by source and by participant, and the metadata was provided uncurated.

The collaborating institutions used their own protocols to collect whole blood in K2EDTA tubes. For TCRbeta analysis, collaborator samples were shipped as frozen whole blood, as isolated PBMCs, or as DNA extracted from either sample type. TCRbeta CDR3 regions were amplified from genomic DNA using the immunoSEQ Assay, a bias-controlled multiplex PCR. The original methods were these. Within the assay, amplification of reference gene primers was used to estimate how many nucleated cells each sample contained. Sequence reads were collapsed and filtered to measure the absolute abundance of every unique TCRbeta CDR3 rearrangement. Productive Simpson clonality was computed per sample as the square root of Simpson's diversity index over productive rearrangements. Imported from immuneACCESS, the table was reduced by TCRdb to in-frame sequences with V and J called. These copies leave out some clones; in studies compared against another copy, an unresolved V gene accounts for under half, and the cause of the remainder is not known. Clone size and V and J calls were adopted from that table, with D and trimming inferred from the DNA. In all, the sample holds roughly 230,000 clones, and around 84% of those were seen once. The leading ten clones occupy just under 1% of the sample.

Sequencing was performed on peripheral blood. The TCR comes from a middle-aged man with acute or convalescent COVID-19. The chain is assembled from TRBV7-8 and TRBJ1-6, and 7 junction bases match TRBD1. The nucleotide sequence reads TGTGCCAGCAGCCGCCGGGACAGTCGCACCCTCCACTTT. This codes for CASSRRDSRTLHF.